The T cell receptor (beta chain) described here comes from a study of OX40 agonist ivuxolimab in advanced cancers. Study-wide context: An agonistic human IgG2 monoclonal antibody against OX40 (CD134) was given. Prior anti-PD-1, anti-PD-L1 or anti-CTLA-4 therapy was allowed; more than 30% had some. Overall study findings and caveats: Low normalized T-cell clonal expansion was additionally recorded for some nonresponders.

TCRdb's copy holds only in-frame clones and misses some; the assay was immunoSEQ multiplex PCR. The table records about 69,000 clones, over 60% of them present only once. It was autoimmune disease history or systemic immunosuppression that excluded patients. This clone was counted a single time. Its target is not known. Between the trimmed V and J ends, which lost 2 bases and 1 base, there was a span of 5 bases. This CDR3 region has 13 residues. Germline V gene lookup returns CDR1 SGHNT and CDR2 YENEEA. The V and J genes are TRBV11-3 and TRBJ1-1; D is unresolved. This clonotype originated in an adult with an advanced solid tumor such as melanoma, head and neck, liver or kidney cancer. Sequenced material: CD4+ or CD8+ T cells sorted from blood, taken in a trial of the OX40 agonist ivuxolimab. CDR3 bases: TGTGCCAGCAGCTTAAACGCGAACACTGAAGCTTTCTTT. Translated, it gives CASSLNANTEAFF.